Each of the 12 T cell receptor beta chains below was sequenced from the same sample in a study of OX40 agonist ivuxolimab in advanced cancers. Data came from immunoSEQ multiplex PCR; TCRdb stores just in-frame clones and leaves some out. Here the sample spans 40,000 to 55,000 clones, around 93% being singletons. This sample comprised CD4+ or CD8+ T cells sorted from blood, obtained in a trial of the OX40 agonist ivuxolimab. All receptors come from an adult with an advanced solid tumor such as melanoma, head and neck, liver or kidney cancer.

The CDR3 bases are TGTGCCAGCAGTTTCAGCCTGAACACTGAAGCTTTCTTT. Protein product: CASSFSLNTEAFF. V and J are TRBV27 and TRBJ1-1; no definite D call. CDR1 and CDR2 from the germline V gene are MNHEY and SMNVEV (reference sequence). Trimming removed 3 bases from V and 0 bases from J, with 5 bases in between. This CDR3 is built from 13 residues.

This chain's CDR3 is CASSDTYEQFF. The CDR3 nucleotides read TGTGCCAGCAGTGATACCTATGAGCAGTTCTTC. The V call is TRBV2, the J call TRBJ2-1; the D is unclear. This CDR3 contains 11 residues. CDR1 and CDR2 (germline): SNHLY, FYNNEI. The V end was cut by 3 bases, the J end by 8 bases, with 5 bases between. The whole variable domain, remainder taken from reference TRBV2 and TRBJ2-1, is EPEVTQTPSHQVTQMGQEVILRCVPISNHLYFYWYRQILGQKVEFLVSFYNNEISEKSEIFDDQFSVERPDGSNFTLKIRSTKLEDSAMYFCASSDTYEQFFGPGTRLTVL.

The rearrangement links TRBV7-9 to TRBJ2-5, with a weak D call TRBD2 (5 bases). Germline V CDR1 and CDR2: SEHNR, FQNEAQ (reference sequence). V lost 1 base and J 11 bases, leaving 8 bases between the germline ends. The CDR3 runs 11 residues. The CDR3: CASSLVGEQYF. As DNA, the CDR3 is TGTGCCAGCAGCTTAGTTGGGGAGCAGTACTTC.

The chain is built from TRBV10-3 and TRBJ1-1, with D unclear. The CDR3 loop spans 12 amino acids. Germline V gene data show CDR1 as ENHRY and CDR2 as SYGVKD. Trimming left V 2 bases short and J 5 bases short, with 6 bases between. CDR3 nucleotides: TGTGCCATCAGTGAGCAAAGAACTGAAGCTTTCTTT. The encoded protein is CAISEQRTEAFF.

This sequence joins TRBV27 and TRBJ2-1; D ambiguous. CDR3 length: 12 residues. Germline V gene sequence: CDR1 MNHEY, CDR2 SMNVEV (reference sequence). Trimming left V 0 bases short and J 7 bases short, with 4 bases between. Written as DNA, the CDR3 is TGTGCCAGCAGTTTATCAGGGAATGAGCAGTTCTTC. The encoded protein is CASSLSGNEQFF.

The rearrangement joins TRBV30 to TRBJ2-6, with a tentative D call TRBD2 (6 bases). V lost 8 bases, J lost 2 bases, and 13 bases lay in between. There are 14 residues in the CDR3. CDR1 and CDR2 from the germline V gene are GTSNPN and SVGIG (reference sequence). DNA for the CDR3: TGTGCCGAAGGACGCGGGACTGGGGCCAACGTCCTGACTTTC. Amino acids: CAEGRGTGANVLTF.

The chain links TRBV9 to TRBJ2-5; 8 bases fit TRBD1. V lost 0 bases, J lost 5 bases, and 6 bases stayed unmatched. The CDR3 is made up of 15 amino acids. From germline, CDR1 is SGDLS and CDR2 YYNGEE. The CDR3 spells CASSVEDRAKETQYF. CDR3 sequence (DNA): TGTGCCAGCAGCGTAGAGGACAGGGCGAAGGAGACCCAGTACTTC.

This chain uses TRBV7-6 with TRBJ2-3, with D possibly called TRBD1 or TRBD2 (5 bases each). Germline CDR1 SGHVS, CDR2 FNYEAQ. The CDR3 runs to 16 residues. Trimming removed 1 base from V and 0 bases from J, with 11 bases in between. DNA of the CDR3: TGTGCCAGCAGCTTAGGTCCGGGGCCCAGCACAGATACGCAGTATTTT. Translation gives CASSLGPGPSTDTQYF. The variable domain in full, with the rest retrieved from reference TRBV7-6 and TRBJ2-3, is GAGVSQSPRYKVTKRGQDVALRCDPISGHVSLYWYRQALGQGPEFLTYFNYEAQQDKSGLPNDRFSAERPEGSISTLTIQRTEQRDSAMYRCASSLGPGPSTDTQYFGPGTRLTVL.

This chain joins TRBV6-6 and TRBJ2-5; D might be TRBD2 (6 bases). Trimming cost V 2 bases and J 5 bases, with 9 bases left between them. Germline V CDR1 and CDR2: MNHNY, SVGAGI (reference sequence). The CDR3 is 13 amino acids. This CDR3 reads CASSYGAGETQYF. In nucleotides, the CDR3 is TGTGCCAGCAGTTACGGCGCGGGGGAGACCCAGTACTTC.

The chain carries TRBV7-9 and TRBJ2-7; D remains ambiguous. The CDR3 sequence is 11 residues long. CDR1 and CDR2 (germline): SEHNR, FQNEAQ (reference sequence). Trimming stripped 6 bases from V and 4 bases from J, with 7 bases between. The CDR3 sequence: CASRDVYEQYF. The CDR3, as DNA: TGTGCCAGCAGGGACGTATACGAGCAGTACTTC.

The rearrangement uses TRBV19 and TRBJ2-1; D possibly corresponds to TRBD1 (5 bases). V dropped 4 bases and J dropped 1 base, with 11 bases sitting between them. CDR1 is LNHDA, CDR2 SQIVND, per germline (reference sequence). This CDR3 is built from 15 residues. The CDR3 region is CASSRGGSSYNEQFF. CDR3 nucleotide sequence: TGTGCCAGTAGTAGGGGCGGCTCGTCCTACAATGAGCAGTTCTTC.

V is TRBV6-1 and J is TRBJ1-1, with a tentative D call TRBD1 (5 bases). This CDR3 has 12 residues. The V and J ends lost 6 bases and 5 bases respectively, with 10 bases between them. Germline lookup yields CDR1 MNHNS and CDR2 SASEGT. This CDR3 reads CASSLEGTEAFF. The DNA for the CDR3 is TGTGCCAGCAGCCTGGAGGGGACTGAAGCTTTCTTT.